This T cell receptor beta chain was identified during a study of OX40 agonist ivuxolimab in advanced cancers. Across the study: Those treated in dose escalation had hepatocellular carcinoma, melanoma, renal cell cancer or head and neck cancer.

Here immunoSEQ multiplex PCR was the method, and the copy in TCRdb shows in-frame clones only, minus some. The data show tens of thousands of clones, roughly nine tenths seen once. The CDR3 runs 15 residues. Germline lookup yields CDR1 LNHDA and CDR2 SQIVND (reference sequence). The V and J ends lost 2 bases and 4 bases, in that order; junction bases with no gene match: 5. This clone has only one observation. Sequencing used CD4+ or CD8+ T cells sorted from blood, obtained in a trial of the OX40 agonist ivuxolimab. The rearrangement joins TRBV19 to TRBJ1-2; 9 nucleotides line up with TRBD1. The source is an adult with an advanced solid tumor such as melanoma, head and neck, liver or kidney cancer. This CDR3 reads CASSISLTGGYGYTF. CDR3 in DNA: TGTGCCAGTAGTATATCCCTGACAGGGGGCTATGGCTACACCTTC.